The source of this T cell receptor (beta chain) is a study of cytomegalovirus exposure and HLA in healthy donors. Across the study: A prior study identified 110 million or so unique TCR beta sequences from 200 million or so T cells. Study-wide points: Segments of the TCR beta V type were, in most cases, productive about 87% or about 30% of the time in an earlier analysis. With later analysis, a missense DCLRE1C variant became linked to TCR beta V- and J-gene trimming.

Primers: 60 Vbeta forward and 13 Jbeta reverse. Method: immunoSEQ multiplex PCR; TCRdb's copy keeps in-frame clones and lacks some. Of about 110,000 clones in the sample, about 70% were seen once. This clone appeared a few times. Its antigen remains unknown. The germline CDR1 and CDR2 sequences are MNHEY and SMNVEV (reference sequence). This CDR3 is built from 14 residues. The ends lost 2 bases at V and 12 bases at J; junction bases unmatched: 10. Material: PBMCs. The chain links TRBV27 to TRBJ2-1; 7 nucleotides match TRBD1. This TCR derives from a man younger than 40 in good health and CMV-seropositive. The CDR3 DNA follows: TGTGCCAGCAGTTTAGACAGGGCGGCTGGATTGCAGTTCTTC. This codes for CASSLDRAAGLQFF.